Listed here are 21 T cell receptor beta chains from one sample, sequenced in a study of shared clonotypes between healthy human individuals. Assay: immunoSEQ multiplex PCR; the TCRdb copy retains only in-frame clones and omits some. Found here are 2 million to 2.5 million clones, about 94% of them singletons; the top ten hold 0.9% to 1.3%. Terminally differentiated effector memory CD45RA+ cells were excluded from the naive CD8 cells, which were CD45RO-negative and positively selected for CCR7. Sequenced material: naive CD8+ T cells sorted from blood. Receptors originate from a man aged 18 to 30 in good health.

The chain links TRBV9 to TRBJ2-3; 8 positions match TRBD1. The CDR3 consists of 14 residues. V shed 2 bases, J shed 4 bases, and the junction held 3 bases outside the gene matches. Per germline, CDR1 SGDLS and CDR2 YYNGEE. The DNA of the CDR3 is TGTGCCAGCAGCGTCGGACAGGGATCAGATACGCAGTATTTT. It specifies CASSVGQGSDTQYF.

In its sample, this clone was seen once. The chain is built from TRBV7-9 and TRBJ1-2; TRBD1 matches at 7 bases. CDR1 is SEHNR and CDR2 is FQNEAQ in the germline V gene (reference sequence). V dropped 5 bases and J dropped 0; count of bases not matched to a gene: 9. The CDR3 consists of 16 residues. The CDR3 nucleotides read TGTGCCAGCAGCCCGTACCGGGACAGCTCTAACTATGGCTACACCTTC. Its protein product is CASSPYRDSSNYGYTF.

The chain carries TRBV19 and TRBJ2-7, with TRBD1 matching 8 bases. The CDR3 extends over 15 amino acids. Germline-derived CDR1 and CDR2 are LNHDA and SQIVND (reference sequence). V trimming: 5 bases; J trimming: 0 bases; junction bases outside the gene matches: 6. The CDR3 DNA reads as TGTGCCAGTAGTCTGCCCGGGACAGGCTCCTACGAGCAGTACTTC. This encodes CASSLPGTGSYEQYF.

This chain joins TRBV5-4 and TRBJ1-6, with 7 bases aligning to TRBD1. The length of the CDR3 is 16 residues. Germline lookup yields CDR1 SGHNT and CDR2 YYREEE (reference sequence). V trimming: 0 bases; J trimming: 8 bases; junction bases outside the gene matches: 8. The CDR3 bases are TGTGCCAGCAGCTTGGGTCGACAGGGTAGCGATTCACCCCTCCACTTT. This encodes CASSLGRQGSDSPLHF. Supplemented by reference TRBV5-4 and TRBJ1-6, the full variable domain reads ETGVTQSPTHLIKTRGQQVTLRCSSQSGHNTVSWYQQALGQGPQFIFQYYREEENGRGNFPPRFSGLQFPNYSSELNVNALELDDSALYLCASSLGRQGSDSPLHFGNGTRLTVT.

The J gene is TRBJ1-2, the V gene TRBV4-3; 7 bases line up with TRBD1. In germline, CDR1 is LGHNA, CDR2 YSLEER. V shed 0 bases and J 4 bases; nucleotides not matched to a gene: 8. The CDR3 runs to 16 residues. The CDR3 reads CASSQDPGQAPYGYTF. The CDR3, as DNA: TGCGCCAGCAGCCAAGATCCCGGACAGGCACCCTATGGCTACACCTTC.

The genes are TRBV5-6 and TRBJ1-2, with 12 bases that match TRBD1. The V gene's germline CDR1 is SGHDT and CDR2 YYEEEE. This CDR3 is 16 amino acids long. After removal of 2 bases from V and 5 bases from J, the junction contained 7 bases not matched to a gene. Here the CDR3 reads CASSFSGTGGWYGYTF. The CDR3 nucleotides read TGTGCCAGCAGCTTCTCCGGGACAGGGGGCTGGTATGGCTACACCTTC.

The rearrangement links TRBV7-2 to TRBJ1-2; D is unresolved. The germline V and J ends were trimmed by 1 base and 7 bases, with 13 bases remaining between them. CDR1 is SGHTA and CDR2 is FQGNSA in the germline V gene. CDR3 length equals 14 residues. The CDR3 coding sequence is TGTGCCAGCAGCTTAGTGTCCAGATCCCCTGGCTACACCTTC. Its translation is CASSLVSRSPGYTF.

This sequence joins TRBV11-2 and TRBJ2-5, with 8 bases aligning to TRBD1. V lost 4 bases and J lost 3; bases outside the gene matches: 7. There are 15 residues in the CDR3. CDR1 and CDR2 (germline): SGHAT, FQNNGV. DNA of the CDR3: TGTGCCAGCAGCTCCCTGGACAGGGCTGAAGAGACCCAGTACTTC. Amino acid sequence: CASSSLDRAEETQYF.

The rearrangement joins TRBV11-3 to TRBJ2-5; TRBD2 agrees at 7 bases. CDR1 is SGHNT, CDR2 YENEEA, per germline. The junction had 4 bases not matched to a gene; V was cut back by 5 bases and J by 1 base. The CDR3 runs to 14 residues. The CDR3 sequence: CASSPGGSQETQYF. In nucleotides, the CDR3 is TGTGCCAGCAGCCCAGGCGGGAGCCAAGAGACCCAGTACTTC.

This clone was picked up one time. This chain uses TRBV2 with TRBJ1-3; 8 bases fit TRBD1. V shed 8 bases and J 12 bases; nucleotides not matched to a gene: 12. CDR1 is SNHLY and CDR2 is FYNNEI in the germline V gene. The CDR3 has 13 residues. CDR3 bases: TGTGCCAGCGAGGCGGCAGGGGGCGCACACATATATTTT. Its translation: CASEAAGGAHIYF.

The chain uses TRBV6-4 and TRBJ1-5, with D possibly being TRBD1 (5 bases). Per germline, CDR1 MRHNA and CDR2 SNTAGT. The V and J ends lost 6 bases and 3 bases respectively, with 15 bases between them. The CDR3 has 15 residues. CDR3 nucleotide sequence: TGTGCCAGCAGCCCAAGGGACGGAATCAATCAGCCCCAGCATTTT. This sequence encodes CASSPRDGINQPQHF.

J is TRBJ2-7 and V is TRBV19; D uncertain. This CDR3 has 12 amino acids. The germline V and J ends were trimmed by 6 bases and 5 bases, with 11 bases remaining between them. CDR1 is LNHDA and CDR2 is SQIVND in the germline V gene (reference sequence). CDR3 nucleotide sequence: TGTGCCAGTAGCACCCTGGGGAACGAGCAGTACTTC. Protein product: CASSTLGNEQYF. Supplemented by reference TRBV19 and TRBJ2-7, the full variable domain reads DGGITQSPKYLFRKEGQNVTLSCEQNLNHDAMYWYRQDPGQGLRLIYYSQIVNDFQKGDIAEGYSVSREKKESFPLTVTSAQKNPTAFYLCASSTLGNEQYFGPGTRLTVT.

DNA of the CDR3: TGTGCCAGCAGCTTCCCTAGCGGGAGGGGCACAGATACGCAGTATTTT. The encoded protein is CASSFPSGRGTDTQYF. The chain is built from TRBV7-9 and TRBJ2-3; TRBD2 matches at 12 bases. The J segment lost 1 base and the V segment lost 3 bases, leaving 2 bases of the junction unmatched. Germline loops: CDR1 SEHNR, CDR2 FQNEAQ (reference sequence). This CDR3 comprises 16 residues.

This clone was detected once. Other DNA sequences in the same sample also yield this CDR3. The rearrangement joins TRBV4-3 to TRBJ2-7; TRBD1 is a possible D gene (7 bases). There are 14 residues in the CDR3. The germline V gene has CDR1 LGHNA and CDR2 YSLEER. The V end lost 0 bases, the J end lost 3 bases, and 9 bases lay between the germline ends. The CDR3 spells CASSQDRGDYEQYF. The CDR3 DNA reads as TGCGCCAGCAGCCAAGACAGGGGGGACTACGAGCAGTACTTC.

This rearrangement joins TRBV2 to TRBJ2-1; 9 nucleotides align to TRBD1. Germline CDR1 is SNHLY and CDR2 is FYNNEI. This CDR3 is 15 amino acids long. Germline trimming cut 6 bases from V and 9 bases from J; bases unmatched to any gene: 12. In DNA, the CDR3 is TGTGCCAGCAGGGACCCGGGACAGGGACCTGGTGAGCAGTTCTTC. It specifies CASRDPGQGPGEQFF.

As for this clone: Additional DNA sequences in this sample encode the identical CDR3. This chain links TRBV30 with TRBJ2-3; possibly TRBD2 for D (6 bases). With 2 bases removed from V and 1 base from J, the gap between germline ends came to 10 bases. Germline loops: CDR1 GTSNPN, CDR2 SVGIG (reference sequence). The CDR3 is 14 amino acids. CDR3 residues: CAWSLGGGTDTQYF. In DNA form, the CDR3 reads TGTGCCTGGAGTCTGGGGGGAGGCACAGATACGCAGTATTTT.

The chain is built from TRBV28 and TRBJ1-6; D is unclear. The CDR3 is 15 residues long. V was trimmed by 3 bases and J by 0 bases, leaving 6 bases between them. CDR1 and CDR2 (germline): MDHEN, SYDVKM. The CDR3 sequence: CASSFWSSYNSPLHF. CDR3 in DNA: TGTGCCAGCAGTTTCTGGAGCTCCTATAATTCACCCCTCCACTTT.

Note on this clone: Other DNA sequences in this specimen translate into the identical CDR3. The chain is built from TRBV4-3 and TRBJ2-1; no clear D gene. Germline V lookup: CDR1 LGHNA, CDR2 YSLEER. V lost 0 bases and J lost 0, with 6 bases in between. The CDR3 is made up of 15 amino acids. The CDR3, as DNA: TGCGCCAGCAGCCAAGATCCGGGCTCCTACAATGAGCAGTTCTTC. This gives the protein CASSQDPGSYNEQFF.

V gene TRBV7-9 combines with J gene TRBJ2-5; D unresolved. CDR3 length: 16 amino acids. With 5 bases removed from V and 5 bases from J, the gap between germline ends came to 21 bases. The germline V gene encodes CDR1 SEHNR and CDR2 FQNEAQ (reference sequence). The CDR3 here is CASSPFVGSVYETQYF. CDR3 coding DNA: TGTGCCAGCAGCCCCTTTGTTGGTTCTGTTTATGAGACCCAGTACTTC.

The count of this clone is one. Other DNA sequences in this sample translate to the same CDR3. This chain connects TRBV4-1 to TRBJ2-5; D perhaps matches TRBD2 (6 bases). Germline V CDR1 and CDR2: MGHRA, YSYEKL. The V end lost 0 bases, the J end lost 5 bases, and 10 bases lay between the germline ends. The CDR3 runs to 14 residues. In nucleotides, the CDR3 is TGCGCCAGCAGCCAAGACCCGGGGGTGGAGACCCAGTACTTC. Translated: CASSQDPGVETQYF.

The rearrangement uses TRBV9 and TRBJ1-6; D is unclear. Trimming removed 0 bases at V and 11 bases at J, with 12 bases between. CDR1 and CDR2 from the germline V gene are SGDLS and YYNGEE. CDR3 length: 14 amino acids. The CDR3 coding sequence is TGTGCCAGCAGCGTAGCTCCCGTGGGTCCACCCCTCCACTTT. Its protein is CASSVAPVGPPLHF.